In this sample, the clone carrying this T cell receptor (beta chain) turned up a few times. Its antigen is still unknown. Germline assignment: CDR1 GTSNPN and CDR2 SVGIG (reference sequence). This CDR3 spans 12 amino acids. V shed 5 bases and J 7 bases; nucleotides not matched to a gene: 5. The entirety of the isolated RNA underwent reverse transcription, so expressed TCRB transcripts were sequenced. The average read count of naive, central memory and regulatory T cell samples was approximately 3.5 million. TCRdb's copy holds only in-frame clones and misses some; the assay was immunoSEQ multiplex PCR. The sample records approximately 260,000 clones, roughly 21% being singletons. The sample originates from a study of beta chain features in type 1 diabetes. Study-level background: Analysis included over 100,000,000 sorted cells drawn from all samples.

Study results and limitations: Among all four CD4+ subsets, Type 1 diabetes patients had TCRB CDR3s that were moderately but significantly shorter.

The TCR sequence derives from a woman in her thirties or forties with type 1 diabetes. This chain uses TRBV30 with TRBJ1-2; TRBD1 matches 9 bases. Sequenced material: naive CD4+ T cells from blood. CDR3 sequence: CAWVDRGPGYTF. CDR3 bases: TGTGCCTGGGTGGACAGGGGACCTGGCTACACCTTC.